The subject of this entry is one T cell receptor beta chain. What it recognizes is unknown. The CDR3 spans 14 residues. CDR1 SGHRS and CDR2 YFSETQ come from the germline V gene. A second PCR, run for about 6 to 11 cycles, used a sample-barcoded 5' primer plus a J-beta primer mix. One entry per CDR3 protein, called by TCRdb with MiXCR from the 5' RACE reads. Of about 800,000 distinct CDR3 sequences in the sample, just under 25% were seen once. The data were obtained in a study of blood T cells in healthy people across ages. Study information: Researchers report that template switching captured about one barcoded beta molecule per two T cells. Overall study results and limits: Roughly linear declines in TCR beta diversity per million T cells occurred with age. A greater number of naive CD4+ cells and higher diversity distinguished long-lived donors from aged donors.

These data were likewise used in another study, on T cells of mothers and their children. That work states: The shaping of TCR recombination output by thymic selection is similar in related and unrelated pairs.

This receptor was identified in a boy younger than 18 in good health. This chain links TRBV5-1 with TRBJ2-5, with D possibly being TRBD2 (6 bases). The DNA end is a closer match to TRBJ2-7, so the J assignment may be wrong. Sequenced input: blood. The CDR3 protein is CASSFGSGEYEQYF. CDR3 DNA sequence: TGCGCCAGCAGCTTCGGATCGGGGGAGTACGAGCAGTACTTC.